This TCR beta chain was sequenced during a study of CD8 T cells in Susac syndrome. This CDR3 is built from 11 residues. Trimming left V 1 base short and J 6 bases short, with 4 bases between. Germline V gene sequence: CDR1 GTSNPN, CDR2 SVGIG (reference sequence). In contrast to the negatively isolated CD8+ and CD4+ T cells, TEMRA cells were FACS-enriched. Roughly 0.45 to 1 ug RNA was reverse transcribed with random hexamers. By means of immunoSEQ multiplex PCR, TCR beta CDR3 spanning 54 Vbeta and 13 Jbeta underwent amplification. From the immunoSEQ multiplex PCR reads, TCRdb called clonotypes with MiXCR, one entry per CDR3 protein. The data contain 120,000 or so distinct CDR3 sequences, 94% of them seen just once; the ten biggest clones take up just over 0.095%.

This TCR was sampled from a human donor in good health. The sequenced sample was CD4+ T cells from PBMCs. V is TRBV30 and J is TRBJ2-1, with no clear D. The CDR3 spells CAWSGVNEQFF. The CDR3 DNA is TGTGCCTGGAGTGGGGTCAATGAGCAGTTCTTC.